The 22 T cell receptor beta chains below were found in one sample sequenced in a study of cytomegalovirus exposure and HLA in healthy donors. The PCR used 60 Vbeta and 13 Jbeta primers. TCRdb's copy holds only in-frame clones and misses some; the assay was immunoSEQ multiplex PCR. This table holds more than 90,000 clones, about 76% found once. The sequenced material came from PBMCs. These TCRs come from a human donor in good health.

The chain links TRBV6-5 to TRBJ1-2, with 7 bases aligning to TRBD1. V lost 6 bases, J lost 3 bases, and 4 bases stayed unmatched. The CDR3 extends over 13 amino acids. Germline V gene sequence: CDR1 MNHEY, CDR2 SVGAGI. CDR3 loop: CASSPGTDYGYTF. The CDR3 DNA is TGTGCCAGCAGCCCCGGGACAGACTATGGCTACACCTTC.

The genes are TRBV6-5 and TRBJ1-4, with TRBD1 identical over 7 bases. The trim removed 4 bases at V and 5 bases at J, leaving 4 bases unmatched. Germline V gives CDR1 MNHEY, CDR2 SVGAGI. There are 14 residues in the CDR3. DNA of the CDR3: TGTGCCAGCAGTTTGGACAGGACGAATGAAAAACTGTTTTTT. Encoded protein: CASSLDRTNEKLFF.

The chain is built from TRBV11-2 and TRBJ1-1, with no clear D. CDR1 SGHAT and CDR2 FQNNGV come from the germline V gene. This CDR3 has 13 residues. The V end lost 3 bases, the J end lost 5 bases, and 10 bases lay between the germline ends. The CDR3 is CASSFGQRTEAFF. The CDR3 DNA follows: TGTGCCAGCAGCTTTGGCCAGCGGACTGAAGCTTTCTTT.

In its sample, this clone was seen once. This rearrangement joins TRBV27 to TRBJ1-2, with 8 bases fitting TRBD1. Germline CDR1 reads MNHEY; CDR2 reads SMNVEV (reference sequence). V lost 5 bases, J lost 4 bases, and 9 bases stayed unmatched. This CDR3 has 15 amino acids. CDR3 loop: CASSQSGTGLYGYTF. The CDR3 coding sequence is TGTGCCAGCAGTCAATCCGGGACAGGACTCTATGGCTACACCTTC.

V and J are TRBV7-9 and TRBJ1-1; 12 bases map to TRBD1. Germline V gene lookup returns CDR1 SEHNR and CDR2 FQNEAQ (reference sequence). The V segment lost 7 bases and the J segment 4 bases; nucleotides outside the gene matches: 4. CDR3 length: 14 amino acids. In DNA form, the CDR3 reads TGTGCCAGCACCCGGGACAGGGGGCTCACTGAAGCTTTCTTT. Its translation is CASTRDRGLTEAFF.

The chain has TRBV6-5 and TRBJ1-3; 7 bases are a match to TRBD1. V was clipped by 5 bases and J by 0 bases; unmatched bases: 4. CDR1 and CDR2 from the germline V gene are MNHEY and SVGAGI. This CDR3 spans 15 amino acids. This CDR3 is CASSPGQASGNTIYF. The CDR3 DNA follows: TGTGCCAGCAGTCCAGGACAGGCCTCTGGAAACACCATATATTTT.

The chain couples TRBV5-1 to TRBJ1-1; D unresolved. Germline-derived CDR1 and CDR2 are SGHRS and YFSETQ. V lost 0 bases and J 0 bases, leaving 3 bases between the germline ends. This CDR3 is built from 13 residues. The CDR3 DNA is TGCGCCAGCAGCTTGGTCATGAACACTGAAGCTTTCTTT. It codes for CASSLVMNTEAFF. Looking up the rest from reference TRBV5-1 and TRBJ1-1 gives the full variable domain: KAGVTQTPRYLIKTRGQQVTLSCSPISGHRSVSWYQQTPGQGLQFLFEYFSETQRNKGNFPGRFSGRQFSNSRSEMNVSTLELGDSALYLCASSLVMNTEAFFGQGTRLTVV.

The chain joins TRBV9 to TRBJ1-1; no firm D call. Trimming cost V 0 bases and J 1 base, with 7 bases left between them. This CDR3 contains 14 residues. The germline V gene has CDR1 SGDLS and CDR2 YYNGEE. CDR3 DNA sequence: TGTGCCAGCAGCGTAGTAGCAGAGAACACTGAAGCTTTCTTT. Amino acids: CASSVVAENTEAFF.

The J gene is TRBJ2-2, the V gene TRBV2; a weak D match, TRBD2 (5 bases). Trimming cost V 6 bases and J 2 bases, with 10 bases left between them. There are 14 residues in the CDR3. CDR1 is SNHLY and CDR2 is FYNNEI in the germline V gene. The DNA of the CDR3 is TGTGCCAGCAGGGAGGACGGTAACACCGGGGAGCTGTTTTTT. This encodes CASREDGNTGELFF.

The J gene is TRBJ2-2, the V gene TRBV7-9, with 7 bases aligning to TRBD2. Trimming took 5 bases from V and 5 from J; bases not matched to a gene: 8. Germline V CDR1 and CDR2: SEHNR, FQNEAQ (reference sequence). The CDR3 length is 15 residues. Here the CDR3 reads CASSPWDYLTGELFF. As DNA, the CDR3 is TGTGCCAGCAGCCCTTGGGACTATCTAACCGGGGAGCTGTTTTTT.

Details on this clone: Other DNA sequences in the sample encode the same CDR3. This chain links TRBV9 with TRBJ1-1; tentatively, D is TRBD1 (5 bases). The CDR3 contains 13 residues. The germline gives CDR1 SGDLS, CDR2 YYNGEE. V was clipped by 2 bases and J by 1 base, with 6 bases between them. This CDR3 reads CASSVTGNTEAFF. The CDR3 DNA is TGTGCCAGCAGCGTTACAGGGAACACTGAAGCTTTCTTT.

CDR3 DNA: TGCGCCAGCAGCTTGGGCGGGGGGCGGCTCACAGATACGCAGTATTTT. This gives the protein CASSLGGGRLTDTQYF. The V call is TRBV5-1, the J call TRBJ2-3; TRBD2 aligns across 8 bases. After removal of 0 bases from V and 2 bases from J, the junction contained 5 bases not matched to a gene. Germline V gives CDR1 SGHRS, CDR2 YFSETQ. This CDR3 has 16 amino acids.

This clone was counted a single time. The chain is built from TRBV29-1 and TRBJ2-3; tentatively, D is TRBD2 (5 bases). Germline V gene sequence: CDR1 SQVTM, CDR2 ANQGSEA. V was trimmed by 4 bases and J by 2 bases, leaving 10 bases between them. There are 13 residues in the CDR3. The CDR3 coding sequence is TGCAGCGTTGCAGCCGGGGTCACAGATACGCAGTATTTT. Translated: CSVAAGVTDTQYF.

This chain uses TRBV27 with TRBJ2-1; TRBD1 might be the D (7 bases). Germline V gene sequence: CDR1 MNHEY, CDR2 SMNVEV (reference sequence). The CDR3 length is 18 residues. V lost 1 base and J 7 bases, leaving 23 bases between the germline ends. This CDR3 is CASSLLVGSTGRPNEQFF. In DNA, the CDR3 is TGTGCCAGCAGTTTATTAGTGGGGTCGACAGGGAGGCCAAATGAGCAGTTCTTC.

This clone showed up just once. The CDR3 spells CASSSLGGVRSGANVLTF. The CDR3 nucleotides are TGTGCCAGCAGCTCCCTGGGAGGGGTGAGATCTGGGGCCAACGTCCTGACTTTC. The gene calls are TRBV5-6 and TRBJ2-6, with TRBD2 matching 7 bases. V shed 3 bases and J 1 base; nucleotides not matched to a gene: 10. CDR1 SGHDT and CDR2 YYEEEE come from the germline V gene. This CDR3 contains 18 residues.

V usage is TRBV10-3 and J usage is TRBJ2-5, with TRBD2 identical over 7 bases. The CDR3 runs to 12 residues. Germline CDR1 is ENHRY and CDR2 is SYGVKD. J gave up 5 bases and V 8 bases, and 5 bases lay outside the gene matches. For the CDR3, the DNA is TGTGCCATCGGCGGGAGTGGGGAGACCCAGTACTTC. Translation: CAIGGSGETQYF.

This chain links TRBV5-4 with TRBJ2-2; 10 bases align to TRBD1. In germline, CDR1 is SGHNT, CDR2 YYREEE (reference sequence). Trimming took 1 base from V and 6 from J; bases not matched to a gene: 6. The CDR3 spans 16 residues. CDR3 nucleotide sequence: TGTGCCAGCAGCTTGCGGGGACAGGGGCGTCCCGGGGAGCTGTTTTTT. The encoded protein is CASSLRGQGRPGELFF.

The rearrangement uses TRBV19 and TRBJ2-7; 7 nucleotides align to TRBD1. This CDR3 is built from 13 residues. From germline, CDR1 is LNHDA and CDR2 SQIVND (reference sequence). The trim removed 10 bases at V and 3 bases at J, leaving 9 bases unmatched. CDR3 sequence (DNA): TGTGCCACATCGATTACAGGGGTCTACGAGCAGTACTTC. Amino acid sequence: CATSITGVYEQYF.

The CDR3 DNA reads as TGTGCCAGCAGCTCGTATCAGGGTAGCTACACCTTC. Residues: CASSSYQGSYTF. The chain has TRBV7-9 and TRBJ1-2, with TRBD1 as a possible D gene (5 bases). With 4 bases removed from V and 9 bases from J, the gap between germline ends came to 12 bases. Germline loops: CDR1 SEHNR, CDR2 FQNEAQ (reference sequence). CDR3 length equals 12 residues.

This CDR3 reads CASIRGGRFVTEAFF. CDR3 in DNA: TGTGCCAGTATTAGAGGGGGTCGATTCGTCACTGAAGCTTTCTTT. The chain employs TRBV19 and TRBJ1-1; D possibly corresponds to TRBD1 (6 bases). The CDR3 length is 15 residues. The V gene's germline CDR1 is LNHDA and CDR2 SQIVND (reference sequence). The V end was cut by 7 bases, the J end by 4 bases, with 19 bases between.

This clone was observed a handful of times. The V call is TRBV4-3, the J call TRBJ2-1, with 9 positions matching TRBD2. V gave up 1 base and J gave up 3 bases; unmatched junction bases: 7. The CDR3 has 17 amino acids. The germline V gene has CDR1 LGHNA and CDR2 YSLEER. CDR3 nucleotides: TGCGCCAGCAGCCAAGGGGGATCGACTAGCGGCTACAATGAGCAGTTCTTC. Translating it yields CASSQGGSTSGYNEQFF.

This clone was seen only a few times. The chain links TRBV7-9 to TRBJ1-1; D not resolved. V lost 10 bases, J lost 0 bases, and 12 bases lay in between. This CDR3 comprises 13 residues. CDR1 and CDR2 from the germline V gene are SEHNR and FQNEAQ (reference sequence). The CDR3 region is CATPSDMNTEAFF. The CDR3 bases are TGTGCCACCCCGTCCGACATGAACACTGAAGCTTTCTTT.